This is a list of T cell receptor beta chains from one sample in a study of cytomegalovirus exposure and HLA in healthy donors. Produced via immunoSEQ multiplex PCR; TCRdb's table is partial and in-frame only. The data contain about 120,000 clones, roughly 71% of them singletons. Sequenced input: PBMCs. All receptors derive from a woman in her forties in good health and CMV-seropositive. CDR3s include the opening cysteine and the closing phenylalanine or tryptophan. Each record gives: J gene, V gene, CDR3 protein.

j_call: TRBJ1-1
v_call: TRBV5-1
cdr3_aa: CASRDDSNTEAFF

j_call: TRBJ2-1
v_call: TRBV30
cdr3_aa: CAWSQKGLADNEQFF

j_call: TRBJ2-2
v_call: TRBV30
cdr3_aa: CAWSQGAIYTGELFF

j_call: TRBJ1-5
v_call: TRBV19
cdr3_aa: CASGPRAGGGNQPQHF

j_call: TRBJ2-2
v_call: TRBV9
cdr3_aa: CASSVPNGAGYTGELFF

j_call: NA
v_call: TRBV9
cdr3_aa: CASSVEADTYEQYF

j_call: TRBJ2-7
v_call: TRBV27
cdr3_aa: CASSFRRQPFEQYF

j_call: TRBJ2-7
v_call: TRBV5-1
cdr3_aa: CASSLGTRLAGDVEQYF

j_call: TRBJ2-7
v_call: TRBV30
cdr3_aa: CAWSRDSVDEQYF

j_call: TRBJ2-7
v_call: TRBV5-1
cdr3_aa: CASNGETYEQYF

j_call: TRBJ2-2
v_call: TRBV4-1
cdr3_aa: CASSQDRQGHGELFF

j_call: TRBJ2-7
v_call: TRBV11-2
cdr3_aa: CASQGYEQYF

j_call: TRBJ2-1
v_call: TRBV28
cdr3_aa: CASSPGGTPSNEQFF

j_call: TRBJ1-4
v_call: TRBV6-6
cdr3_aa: CASSSLQTGKYEKLFF

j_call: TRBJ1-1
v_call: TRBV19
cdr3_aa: CASSTWTVLNTEAFF

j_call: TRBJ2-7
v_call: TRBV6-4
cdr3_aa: CARNDPGAYEQYF

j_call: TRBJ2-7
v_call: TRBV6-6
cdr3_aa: CASSYRSSYEQYF

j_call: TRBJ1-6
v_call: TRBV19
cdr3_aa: CASRPWEGRNNSPLHF

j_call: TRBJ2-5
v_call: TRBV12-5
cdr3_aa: CASGLPDSGTGVRLRETQYF

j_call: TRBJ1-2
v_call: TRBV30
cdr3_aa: CAWSVQGTYGYTF

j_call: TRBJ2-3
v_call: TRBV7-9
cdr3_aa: CASSSTGSTDTQYF

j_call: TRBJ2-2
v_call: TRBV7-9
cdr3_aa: CASSRQGNGELFF

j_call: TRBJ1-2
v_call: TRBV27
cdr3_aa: CASSGGTGGVGYGYTF

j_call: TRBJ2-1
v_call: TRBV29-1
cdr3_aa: CSVGRGSGGNEQFF

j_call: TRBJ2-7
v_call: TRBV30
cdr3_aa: CALLTRDRGYYEQYF

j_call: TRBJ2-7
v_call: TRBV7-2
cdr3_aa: CASSFMRFYEQYF

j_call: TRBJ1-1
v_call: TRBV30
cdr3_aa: CAWSVGAAAQAFF

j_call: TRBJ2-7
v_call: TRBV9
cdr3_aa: CASSEGQSPYEQYF

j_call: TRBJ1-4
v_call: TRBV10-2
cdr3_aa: CASSESPRDIVATNEKLFF

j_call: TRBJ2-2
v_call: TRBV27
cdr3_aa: CASSGLVLTGELFF

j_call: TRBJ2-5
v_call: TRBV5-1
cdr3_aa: CASSLLGTSGLVETQYF

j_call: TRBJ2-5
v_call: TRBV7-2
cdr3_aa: CASRQPGGETQYF

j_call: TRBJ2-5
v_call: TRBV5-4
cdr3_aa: CASSLDRVQETQYF

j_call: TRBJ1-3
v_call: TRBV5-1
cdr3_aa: CASSPRSPSSGNTIYF

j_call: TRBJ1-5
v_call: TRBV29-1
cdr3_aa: CSVQSGSNQPQHF

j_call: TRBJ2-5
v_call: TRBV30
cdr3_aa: CAWTQGWETQYF

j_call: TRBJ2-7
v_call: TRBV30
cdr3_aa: CAWSWDRPPYEQYF

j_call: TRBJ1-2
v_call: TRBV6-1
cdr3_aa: CASSAQVHYGYTF

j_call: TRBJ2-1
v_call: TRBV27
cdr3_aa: CASRTSGTYNEQFF

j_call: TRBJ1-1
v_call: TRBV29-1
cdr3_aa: CSVVPGNTEAFF

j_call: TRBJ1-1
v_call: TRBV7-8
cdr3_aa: CASSWGQNTEAFF

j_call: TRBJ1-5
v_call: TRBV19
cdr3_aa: CASSIGQNLNQPQHF

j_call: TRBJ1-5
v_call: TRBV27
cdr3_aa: CASSLRQGQPQHF

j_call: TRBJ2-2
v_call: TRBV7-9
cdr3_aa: CASSLQGLAGGKTGELFF

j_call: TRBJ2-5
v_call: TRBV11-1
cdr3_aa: CASSFGSSQGAQYF

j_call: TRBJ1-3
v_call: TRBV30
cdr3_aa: CAWSVVSSGNTIYF

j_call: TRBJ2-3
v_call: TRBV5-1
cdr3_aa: CASSLVGDTQYF

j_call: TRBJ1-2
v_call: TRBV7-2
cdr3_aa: CASSRGQGNGYTF